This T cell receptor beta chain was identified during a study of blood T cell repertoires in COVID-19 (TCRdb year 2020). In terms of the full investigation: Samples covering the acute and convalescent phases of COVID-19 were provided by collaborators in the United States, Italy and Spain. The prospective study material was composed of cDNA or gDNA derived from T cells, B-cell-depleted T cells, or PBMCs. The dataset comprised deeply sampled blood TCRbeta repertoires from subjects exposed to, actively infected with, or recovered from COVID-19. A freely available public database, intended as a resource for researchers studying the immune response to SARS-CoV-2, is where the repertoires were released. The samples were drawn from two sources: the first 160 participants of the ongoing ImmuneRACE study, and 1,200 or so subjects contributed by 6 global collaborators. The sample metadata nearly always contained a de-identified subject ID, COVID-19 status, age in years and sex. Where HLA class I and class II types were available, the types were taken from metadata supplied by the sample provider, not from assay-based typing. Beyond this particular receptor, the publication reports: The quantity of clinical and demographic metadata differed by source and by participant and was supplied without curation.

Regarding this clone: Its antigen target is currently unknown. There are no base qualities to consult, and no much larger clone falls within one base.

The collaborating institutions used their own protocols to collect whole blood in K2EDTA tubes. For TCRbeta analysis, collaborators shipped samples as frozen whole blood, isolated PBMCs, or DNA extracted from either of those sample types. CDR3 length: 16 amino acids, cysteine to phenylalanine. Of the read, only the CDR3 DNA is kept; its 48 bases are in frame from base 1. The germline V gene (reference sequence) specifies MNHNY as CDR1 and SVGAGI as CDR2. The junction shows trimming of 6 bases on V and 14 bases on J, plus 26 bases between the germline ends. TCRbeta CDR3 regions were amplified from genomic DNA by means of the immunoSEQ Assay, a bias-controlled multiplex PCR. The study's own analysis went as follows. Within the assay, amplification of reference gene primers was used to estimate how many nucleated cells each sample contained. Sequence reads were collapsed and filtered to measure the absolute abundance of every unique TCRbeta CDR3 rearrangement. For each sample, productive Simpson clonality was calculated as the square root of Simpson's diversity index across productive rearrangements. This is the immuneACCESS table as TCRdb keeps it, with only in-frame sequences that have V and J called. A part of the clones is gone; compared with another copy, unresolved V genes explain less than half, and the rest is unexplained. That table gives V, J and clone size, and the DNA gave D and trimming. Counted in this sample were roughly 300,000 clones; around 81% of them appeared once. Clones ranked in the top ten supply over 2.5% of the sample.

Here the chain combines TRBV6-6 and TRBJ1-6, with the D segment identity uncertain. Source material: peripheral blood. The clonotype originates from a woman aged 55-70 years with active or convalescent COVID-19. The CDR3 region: CASSLLMGSPGEALHF. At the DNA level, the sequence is TGTGCCAGCAGCCTACTCATGGGGTCCCCTGGGGAGGCCCTCCACTTT.